This TCR beta chain is from a study of shared clonotypes between healthy human individuals (dated by TCRdb to about 2020). General notes on the study: Three men and a couple of women, aged 18 to 49 years, made up the cohort. For each donor, CD4 naive and CD4 memory were each given three plates, CD8 naive was given two plates, and CD8 memory was given one plate. To estimate repertoire size and how much clonotypes are shared between individuals, the study performed deep sequencing of blood TCR repertoires from five healthy adults. To increase sequencing depth and limit assay-specific biases, different laboratories used diverse techniques to prepare libraries and sequence TCR repertoires. Leukapheresis yielded between about 0.94 and 9 billion PBMCs per donor.

Healthy HIV-negative adults with no recently reported acute infections or vaccinations were included as donors. All donors were Caucasian adults living in Nashville, Tennessee, USA. Magnetic negative selection was used to enrich CD4+ T cells, after which naive cells were positively selected on CD45RA and the negative fraction became the memory subset. Blood was obtained by leukapheresis, after which PBMCs were separated by Ficoll-Histopaque density gradient centrifugation and cryopreserved in liquid nitrogen vapor phase. Analytical flow cytometry was used to check the purity and quantity of each magnetically sorted T cell population. Each sorted fraction had its genomic DNA isolated and then quantified by UV absorbance on a Nanodrop 2000c. Using the deep immunoSEQ assay, multiplex PCR amplified TCR CDR3 regions from genomic DNA. Extracted genomic DNA from each cell subset was distributed evenly across all wells of several immunoSEQ 96-well plates, and each plate was treated as a replicate. For sorted subsets, about 200 ng genomic DNA, equal to tens of thousands of T cell genomes, was loaded into each replicate PCR. Purified libraries were measured with a Qubit 3.0 fluorometer, size-checked on a Bioanalyzer 2100, and measured again with the KAPA Library Quantification kit. A separate single-read 150-cycle Illumina NextSeq 550 flow cell was used to sequence each immunoSEQ 96-well plate. As for the original processing: Because the immunoSEQ output held only junctional sequences and lacked quality scores, the filtering could not match the filtering applied to full-length reads. To assign V/J genes and CDR3, sequences were annotated using PyIR, a Python wrapper for IgBLAST v1.9, with IMGT germline references. Reads were removed for weak V/J assignments (E-value above 1e-6), missing CDR3, stop codons, out-of-frame junctions, or ambiguous translated residues. V3J clonotypes were defined as sequences sharing the same inferred V gene, J gene, and CDR3 amino acid sequence. The percentage overlap between two repertoires was calculated by dividing the number of shared unique clonotypes by the size of the smaller repertoire. Richness of each repertoire was evaluated using RTK rarefaction, the Chao1 estimator, and Recon v2.1 estimates of unobserved clonotypes. Generation probabilities for all TCRbeta clonotypes obtained by the gDNA method from four donors were computed using OLGA. TCRdb holds this immuneACCESS table with in-frame rearrangements only. Some clones are missing; in checked studies, unresolved V genes explain under half, and the rest has no known cause. The V and J calls and clone size are taken from that table; D and trimming were inferred from the DNA. The sample records 150,000 to 200,000 clones, about 93% of which are singletons. Together, the top ten hold roughly 0.07% of the sample.

The CDR3 numbers 15 residues from cysteine through phenylalanine. Here the CDR3 DNA is all that survives: 45 bases in frame from base 1. The germline V gene provides CDR1 SNHLY and CDR2 FYNNEI. V is shortened by 1 base, J by 0 bases, and the region joining them spans 7 bases. For this clone: Its target antigen remains unknown. Nothing much larger sits one base from this clone, and base qualities are not available.

The study at large found these results: Based on pairwise subsampling, the degree of clonotype sharing among donors was expected to be affected by sequencing depth. Only blood was sampled, and tissue TCR repertoires likely differ from those in blood. Clonotypes shared by all four sorted-subset donors showed higher generation probabilities than non-shared clonotypes. The genetic and exposure-history diversity represented was limited by the small number of donors. Rarefaction of sorted-subset datasets indicated incomplete sequencing despite the large sequencing depth. Across four donors, around 5% of naive CD4, over 3% of naive CD8, 2.3% of memory CD4, and approximately 0.4% of memory CD8 clonotypes were shared. Larger estimated clonotype richness was generally found for naive subsets than for memory subsets.

The sequencing sample was made of naive CD4+ T cells sorted from blood. The cell subset or site label of this sample denotes: CD45RA+ positively selected. The sequence was obtained from a woman aged 30 to 39 in good health. The chain links TRBV2 with TRBJ1-3, with the D gene not clear enough to name. The sequence in DNA is TGTGCCAGCAGTGAAGACAGCCTCTCTGGAAACACCATATATTTT. Its coded protein is CASSEDSLSGNTIYF. Supplemented by the reference TRBV2 and TRBJ1-3 proteins around the CDR3, the complete variable domain is EPEVTQTPSHQVTQMGQEVILRCVPISNHLYFYWYRQILGQKVEFLVSFYNNEISEKSEIFDDQFSVERPDGSNFTLKIRSTKLEDSAMYFCASSEDSLSGNTIYFGEGSWLTVV.